These 12 T cell receptor beta chains were all obtained from the same sample, sequenced in a study of CD8+CD57+ T cells in acquired aplastic anemia listed by TCRdb under 2018. The data were produced on an Illumina HiSeq 2000. Genomic DNA was used as template for profiling of TCR beta VDJ combinations and CDR3 sequences. TCRdb handled the public reads itself, with Q25 trimming in fastp and clone calling in MiXCR, and kept productive beta chains. Rows are combined by CDR3 protein, so each entry shows the most common genes and DNA. This sample gives about 220,000 distinct CDR3 sequences in total; roughly 35% of them show up just once. The leading ten clones occupy around 1.1% of the sample. The specimen sequenced was sorted CD4+, CD8+, or CD8+CD57+ T cells (not recorded which) from PBMCs. Receptor source: a human donor in good health, serving as a control.

The V call is TRBV10-3, the J call TRBJ1-1, with a weak D call TRBD1 (6 bases). The CDR3 is 11 amino acids. V was shortened by 9 bases and J by 7 bases, with 12 bases between the two germline ends. CDR1 is ENHRY, CDR2 SYGVKD, per germline. CDR3 residues: CAIKQGNEAFF. The CDR3, as DNA: TGTGCCATTAAACAGGGTAATGAAGCTTTCTTT.

This chain links TRBV6-4 with TRBJ2-3; 7 bases match TRBD1. Germline lookup yields CDR1 MRHNA and CDR2 SNTAGT. V lost 6 bases, J lost 3 bases, and 6 bases stayed unmatched. The CDR3 covers 14 residues. In DNA, the CDR3 is TGTGCCAGCAGGGGGAGACAGGGAACAGATACGCAGTATTTT. This translates into CASRGRQGTDTQYF.

In its sample, this clonotype was seen many times. The chain recombines TRBV2 with TRBJ2-3; the match to TRBD2 covers 12 bases. The length of the CDR3 is 15 residues. J lost 4 bases, V lost 6 bases, and 5 bases had no gene match. The germline V gene encodes CDR1 SNHLY and CDR2 FYNNEI. The chain's CDR3 is CASSVLAGGADTQYF. The DNA for the CDR3 is TGTGCCAGCAGCGTTCTAGCGGGGGGGGCAGATACGCAGTATTTT. Filled out from reference TRBV2 and TRBJ2-3, the complete variable domain reads EPEVTQTPSHQVTQMGQEVILRCVPISNHLYFYWYRQILGQKVEFLVSFYNNEISEKSEIFDDQFSVERPDGSNFTLKIRSTKLEDSAMYFCASSVLAGGADTQYFGPGTRLTVL.

This clonotype was observed at least ten times. In nucleotides, the CDR3 is TGTGCCAGCAGTAAACGGGACAGTTACAGTCGGGGCTATGGCTACACCTTC. Protein: CASSKRDSYSRGYGYTF. V gene TRBV2 combines with J gene TRBJ1-2; 7 nucleotides align to TRBD1. J lost 4 bases, V lost 5 bases, and 16 bases had no gene match. The germline gives CDR1 SNHLY, CDR2 FYNNEI. This CDR3 contains 17 residues. The full variable domain, completed using reference TRBV2 and TRBJ1-2, is EPEVTQTPSHQVTQMGQEVILRCVPISNHLYFYWYRQILGQKVEFLVSFYNNEISEKSEIFDDQFSVERPDGSNFTLKIRSTKLEDSAMYFCASSKRDSYSRGYGYTFGSGTRLTVV.

The chain employs TRBV14 and TRBJ1-1, with 7 bases fitting TRBD1. With 4 bases clipped from V and 0 bases from J, the junction kept 5 bases outside the gene matches. The CDR3 loop spans 15 amino acids. Germline-derived CDR1 and CDR2 are SGHDN and FVKESK. The chain's CDR3 is CASSRQGFLNTEAFF. The CDR3 DNA is TGTGCCAGCAGCCGACAGGGATTTTTGAACACTGAAGCTTTCTTT.

The rearrangement links TRBV11-2 to TRBJ1-2, with D unclear. Per germline, CDR1 SGHAT and CDR2 FQNNGV. V was shortened by 4 bases and J by 8 bases, with 20 bases between the two germline ends. The CDR3 runs 15 residues. The CDR3 DNA reads as TGTGCCAGCAGCTCCGCAAAAGGAAAATTAGGCGGCTACACCTTC. It yields the protein CASSSAKGKLGGYTF.

This clonotype has a count of ten or more. This chain links TRBV7-8 with TRBJ2-7; D may be TRBD2 (6 bases). The germline gives CDR1 SGHVS, CDR2 FQNEAQ. This CDR3 has 14 residues. Trimming shortened V by 5 bases and J by 4 bases, and 15 bases separated the two germline ends. The CDR3 reads CASSTNGGRYEQYF. CDR3 DNA sequence: TGTGCCAGCAGCACTAACGGGGGACGGTACGAGCAGTACTTC.

V and J are TRBV3-1 and TRBJ1-1; D call uncertain. Deletions cut 1 base from V and 6 bases from J, with 12 bases between. Germline V gene sequence: CDR1 LGHDT, CDR2 YNNKEL (reference sequence). The CDR3 contains 14 residues. The CDR3: CASSQVFGRAEAFF. The CDR3 DNA reads as TGTGCCAGCAGCCAAGTTTTCGGCCGCGCTGAAGCTTTCTTT. The variable domain in full, completed from reference TRBV3-1 and TRBJ1-1, reads DTAVSQTPKYLVTQMGNDKSIKCEQNLGHDTMYWYKQDSKKFLKIMFSYNNKELIINETVPNRFSPKSPDKAHLNLHINSLELGDSAVYFCASSQVFGRAEAFFGQGTRLTVV.

The chain carries TRBV3-1 and TRBJ2-3; D possibly corresponds to TRBD2 (6 bases). V was shortened by 3 bases and J by 2 bases, with 15 bases between the two germline ends. The length of the CDR3 is 16 residues. Germline CDR1 and CDR2: LGHDT and YNNKEL (reference sequence). The CDR3 DNA follows: TGTGCCAGCAGCCATCACCGCGGGGCGCTCACAGATACGCAGTATTTT. Its protein is CASSHHRGALTDTQYF.

This clonotype was recorded many times. The CDR3 loop is CASSIERGTEAFF. The CDR3 nucleotides are TGTGCCAGTAGTATAGAACGTGGAACTGAAGCTTTCTTT. The V call is TRBV19, the J call TRBJ1-1, with D unclear. CDR3 size: 13 residues. Germline lookup yields CDR1 LNHDA and CDR2 SQIVND (reference sequence). V lost 0 bases, J lost 5 bases, and 7 bases lay in between.

The chain links TRBV25-1 to TRBJ2-2; possible D gene TRBD2, 6 bases. Germline V CDR1 and CDR2: MGHDK, SYGVNS. CDR3 length: 15 amino acids. Trimming shortened V by 3 bases and J by 3 bases, and 11 bases separated the two germline ends. CDR3 loop: CASSDLEGYTGELFF. The DNA of the CDR3 is TGTGCCAGCAGTGATCTGGAGGGGTACACCGGGGAGCTGTTTTTT.

The V and J genes are TRBV29-1 and TRBJ1-1; tentatively, D is TRBD1 (5 bases). Germline V gene sequence: CDR1 SQVTM, CDR2 ANQGSEA. This CDR3 has 10 residues. The V gene lost 6 bases and the J gene lost 5 bases, with 7 bases spanning the gap. The CDR3 region is CSVRGTEAFF. CDR3 DNA sequence: TGCAGCGTAAGGGGAACTGAAGCTTTCTTT.